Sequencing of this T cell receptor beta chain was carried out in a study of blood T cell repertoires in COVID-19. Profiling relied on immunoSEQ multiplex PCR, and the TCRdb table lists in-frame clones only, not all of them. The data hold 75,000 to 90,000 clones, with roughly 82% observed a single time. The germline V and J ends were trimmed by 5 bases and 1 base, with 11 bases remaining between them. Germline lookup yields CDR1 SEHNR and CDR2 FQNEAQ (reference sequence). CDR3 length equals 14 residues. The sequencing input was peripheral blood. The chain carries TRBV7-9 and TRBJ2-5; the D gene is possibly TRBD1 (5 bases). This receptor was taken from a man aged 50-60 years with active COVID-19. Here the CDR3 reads CASSTRTSQETQYF. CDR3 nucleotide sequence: TGTGCCAGCAGCACCCGGACAAGCCAAGAGACCCAGTACTTC.